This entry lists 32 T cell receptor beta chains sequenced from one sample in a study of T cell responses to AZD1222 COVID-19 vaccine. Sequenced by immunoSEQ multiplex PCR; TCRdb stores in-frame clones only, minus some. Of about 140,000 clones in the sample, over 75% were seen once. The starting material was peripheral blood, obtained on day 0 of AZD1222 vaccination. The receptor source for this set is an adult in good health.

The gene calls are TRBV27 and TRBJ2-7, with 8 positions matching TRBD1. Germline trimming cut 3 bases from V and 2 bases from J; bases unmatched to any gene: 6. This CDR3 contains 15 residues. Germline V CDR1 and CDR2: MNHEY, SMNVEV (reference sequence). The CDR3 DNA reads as TGTGCCAGCAGTTTGGGGACAGGAGGCACCTACGAGCAGTACTTC. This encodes CASSLGTGGTYEQYF.

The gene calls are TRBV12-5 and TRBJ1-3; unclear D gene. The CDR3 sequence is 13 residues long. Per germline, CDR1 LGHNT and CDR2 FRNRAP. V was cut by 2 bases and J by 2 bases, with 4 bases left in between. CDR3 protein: CASGLSAGNTIYF. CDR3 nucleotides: TGTGCTAGTGGTTTGTCTGCTGGAAACACCATATATTTT.

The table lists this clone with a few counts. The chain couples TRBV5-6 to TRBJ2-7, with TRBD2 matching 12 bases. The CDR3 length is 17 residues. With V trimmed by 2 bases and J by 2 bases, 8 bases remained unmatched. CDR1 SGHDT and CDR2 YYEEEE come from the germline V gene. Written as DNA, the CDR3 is TGTGCCAGCAGCTTACCTATACTAGCGGGAGGTACCTACGAGCAGTACTTC. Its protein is CASSLPILAGGTYEQYF.

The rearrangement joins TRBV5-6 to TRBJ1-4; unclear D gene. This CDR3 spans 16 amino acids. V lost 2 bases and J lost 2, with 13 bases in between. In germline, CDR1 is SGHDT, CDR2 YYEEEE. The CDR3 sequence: CASSLGGKLTNEKLFF. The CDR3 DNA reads TGTGCCAGCAGCTTAGGTGGAAAACTGACTAATGAAAAACTGTTTTTT.

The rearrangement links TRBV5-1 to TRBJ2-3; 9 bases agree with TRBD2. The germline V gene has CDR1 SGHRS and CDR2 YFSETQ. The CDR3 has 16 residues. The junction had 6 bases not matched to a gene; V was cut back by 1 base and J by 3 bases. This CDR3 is CASSLTAGGRTDTQYF. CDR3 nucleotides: TGCGCCAGCAGCTTGACAGCGGGAGGTAGGACAGATACGCAGTATTTT.

The CDR3 coding sequence is TGTGCCAGCAGTTTCCTGAACACTGAAGCTTTCTTT. It specifies CASSFLNTEAFF. This rearrangement joins TRBV12-3 or TRBV12-4 to TRBJ1-1; D is uncertain. The CDR3 covers 12 residues. Trimming removed 3 bases at V and 0 bases at J, with 2 bases between.

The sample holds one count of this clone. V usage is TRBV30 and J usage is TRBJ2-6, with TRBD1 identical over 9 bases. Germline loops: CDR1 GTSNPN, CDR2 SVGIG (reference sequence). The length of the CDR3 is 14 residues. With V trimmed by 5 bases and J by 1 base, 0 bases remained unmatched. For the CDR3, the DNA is TGTGCCTGGGGACAGGGGTCTGGGGCCAACGTCCTGACTTTC. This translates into CAWGQGSGANVLTF.

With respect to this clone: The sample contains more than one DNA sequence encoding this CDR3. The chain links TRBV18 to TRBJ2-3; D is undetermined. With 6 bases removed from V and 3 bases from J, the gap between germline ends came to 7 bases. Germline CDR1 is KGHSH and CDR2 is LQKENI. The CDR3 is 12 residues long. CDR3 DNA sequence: TGTGCCAGCTCCCCGTCAACAGATACGCAGTATTTT. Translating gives CASSPSTDTQYF.

The CDR3 coding sequence is TGTGCCAATAGGGGGATAATCTACGAGCAGTACTTC. Translation: CANRGIIYEQYF. This sequence joins TRBV19 and TRBJ2-7; the D gene is possibly TRBD1 (6 bases). V was shortened by 10 bases and J by 3 bases, with 13 bases between the two germline ends. The CDR3 covers 12 residues. The germline V gene has CDR1 LNHDA and CDR2 SQIVND (reference sequence).

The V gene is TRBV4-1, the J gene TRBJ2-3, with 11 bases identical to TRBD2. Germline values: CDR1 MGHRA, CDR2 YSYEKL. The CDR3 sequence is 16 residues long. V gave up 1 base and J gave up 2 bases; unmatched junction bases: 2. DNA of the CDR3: TGCGCCAGCAGCCAAGGACTAGCGGGGAACACAGATACGCAGTATTTT. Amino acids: CASSQGLAGNTDTQYF.

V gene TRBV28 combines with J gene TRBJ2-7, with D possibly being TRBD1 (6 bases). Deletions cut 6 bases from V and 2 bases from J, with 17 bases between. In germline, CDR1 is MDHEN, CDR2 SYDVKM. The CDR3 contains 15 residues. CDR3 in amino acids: CASSPGTTSAYEQYF. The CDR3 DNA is TGTGCCAGCAGCCCAGGGACAACTTCTGCCTACGAGCAGTACTTC.

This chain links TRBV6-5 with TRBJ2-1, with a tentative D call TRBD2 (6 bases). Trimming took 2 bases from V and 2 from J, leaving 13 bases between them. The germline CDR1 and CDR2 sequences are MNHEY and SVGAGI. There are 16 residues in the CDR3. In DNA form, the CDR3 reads TGTGCCAGCAGTTACGGGGGGAGCCAGACCTACAATGAGCAGTTCTTC. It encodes CASSYGGSQTYNEQFF.

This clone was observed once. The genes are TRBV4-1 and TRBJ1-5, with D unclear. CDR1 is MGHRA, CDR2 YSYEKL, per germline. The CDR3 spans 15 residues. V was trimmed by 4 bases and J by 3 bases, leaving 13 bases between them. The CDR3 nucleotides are TGCGCCAGCAGCCTAAGAGGCATCGCCAATCAGCCCCAGCATTTT. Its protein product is CASSLRGIANQPQHF.

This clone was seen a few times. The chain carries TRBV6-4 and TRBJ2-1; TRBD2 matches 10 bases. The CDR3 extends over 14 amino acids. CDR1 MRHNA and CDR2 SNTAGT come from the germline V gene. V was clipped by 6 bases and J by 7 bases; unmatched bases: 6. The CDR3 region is CASSLAGEVNEQFF. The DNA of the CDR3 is TGTGCCAGCAGCCTAGCGGGAGAGGTTAATGAGCAGTTCTTC.

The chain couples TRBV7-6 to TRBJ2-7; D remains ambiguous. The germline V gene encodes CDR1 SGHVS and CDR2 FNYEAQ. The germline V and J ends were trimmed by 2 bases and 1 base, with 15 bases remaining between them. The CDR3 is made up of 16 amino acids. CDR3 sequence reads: CASSLNLPATSYEQYF. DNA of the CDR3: TGTGCCAGCAGCTTAAATCTTCCGGCGACTTCCTACGAGCAGTACTTC.

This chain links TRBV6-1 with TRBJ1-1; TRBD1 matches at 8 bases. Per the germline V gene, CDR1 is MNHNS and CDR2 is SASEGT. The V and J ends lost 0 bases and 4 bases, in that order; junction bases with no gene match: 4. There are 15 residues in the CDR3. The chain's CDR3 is CASSEAAGGVTEAFF. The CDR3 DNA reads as TGTGCCAGCAGTGAAGCGGCAGGGGGCGTCACTGAAGCTTTCTTT.

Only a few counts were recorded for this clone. CDR3 in amino acids: CASSVLGGAARNEQFF. The CDR3 nucleotides read TGTGCCAGCAGCGTCCTTGGCGGGGCGGCTCGGAATGAGCAGTTCTTC. V usage is TRBV9 and J usage is TRBJ2-1, with D possibly being TRBD2 (6 bases). The germline V gene encodes CDR1 SGDLS and CDR2 YYNGEE. The CDR3 consists of 16 residues. Trimming left V 2 bases short and J 7 bases short, with 19 bases between.

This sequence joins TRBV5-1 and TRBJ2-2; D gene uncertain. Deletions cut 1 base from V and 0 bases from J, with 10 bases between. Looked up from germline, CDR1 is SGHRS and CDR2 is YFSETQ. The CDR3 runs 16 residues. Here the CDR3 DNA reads TGCGCCAGCAGCTTGATTGCTCGAGCGAACACCGGGGAGCTGTTTTTT. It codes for CASSLIARANTGELFF.

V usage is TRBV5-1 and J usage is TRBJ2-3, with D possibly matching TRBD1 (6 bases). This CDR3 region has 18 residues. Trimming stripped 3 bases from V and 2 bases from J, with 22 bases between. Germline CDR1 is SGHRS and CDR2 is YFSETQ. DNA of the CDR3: TGCGCCAGCAGCTCGTCGCCGGTAGGGGGTAGGACCACAGATACGCAGTATTTT. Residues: CASSSSPVGGRTTDTQYF.

The CDR3 DNA reads TGTGCCAGCAATCGACAGGAGAACACTGAAGCTTTCTTT. Amino acid sequence: CASNRQENTEAFF. The chain recombines TRBV6-5 with TRBJ1-1; possibly TRBD1 for D (6 bases). Germline V lookup: CDR1 MNHEY, CDR2 SVGAGI. The CDR3 has 13 residues. The ends were cut back, 7 bases at V and 1 base at J, with 10 bases in the middle.

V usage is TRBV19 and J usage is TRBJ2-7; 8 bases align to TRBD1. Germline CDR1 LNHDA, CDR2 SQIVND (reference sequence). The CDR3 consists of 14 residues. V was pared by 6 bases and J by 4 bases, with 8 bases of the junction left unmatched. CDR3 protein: CASRAGTGFYEQYF. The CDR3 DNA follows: TGTGCCAGTAGGGCCGGGACAGGCTTTTACGAGCAGTACTTC.

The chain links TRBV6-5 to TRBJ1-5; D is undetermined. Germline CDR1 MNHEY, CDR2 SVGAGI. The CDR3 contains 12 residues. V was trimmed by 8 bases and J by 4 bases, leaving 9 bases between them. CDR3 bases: TGTGCCAGCGCGCCTTCTAATCAGCCCCAGCATTTT. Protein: CASAPSNQPQHF.

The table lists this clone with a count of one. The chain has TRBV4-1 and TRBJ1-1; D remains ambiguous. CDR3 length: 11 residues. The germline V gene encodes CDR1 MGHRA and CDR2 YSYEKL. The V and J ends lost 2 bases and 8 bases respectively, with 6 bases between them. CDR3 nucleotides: TGCGCCAGCAGCCAATCCAGGGAAGCTTTCTTT. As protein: CASSQSREAFF.

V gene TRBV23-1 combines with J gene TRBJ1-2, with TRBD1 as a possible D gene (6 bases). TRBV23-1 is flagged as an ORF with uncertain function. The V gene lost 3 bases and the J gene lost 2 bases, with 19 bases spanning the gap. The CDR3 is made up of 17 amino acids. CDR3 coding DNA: TGCGCCAGCAGTCATTCCGGCCGGAAGGGGGTAAACTATGGCTACACCTTC. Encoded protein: CASSHSGRKGVNYGYTF.

The DNA for the CDR3 is TGTGCCAGCTTGCGGGGGCCCACCGGGGAGCTGTTTTTT. Its translation: CASLRGPTGELFF. The V gene is TRBV6-5, the J gene TRBJ2-2; D perhaps matches TRBD2 (7 bases). Per germline, CDR1 MNHEY and CDR2 SVGAGI. This CDR3 contains 13 residues. The ends were cut back, 8 bases at V and 4 bases at J, with 11 bases in the middle.

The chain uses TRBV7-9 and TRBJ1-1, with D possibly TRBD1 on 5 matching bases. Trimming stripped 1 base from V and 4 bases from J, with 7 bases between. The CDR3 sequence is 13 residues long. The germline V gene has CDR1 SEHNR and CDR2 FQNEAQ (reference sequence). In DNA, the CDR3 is TGTGCCAGCAGCTTAGGGGGGGTCACTGAAGCTTTCTTT. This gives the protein CASSLGGVTEAFF.

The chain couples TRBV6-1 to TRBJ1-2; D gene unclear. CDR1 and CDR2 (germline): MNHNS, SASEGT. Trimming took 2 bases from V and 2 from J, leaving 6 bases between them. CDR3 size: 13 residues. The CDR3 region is CASSEMRNYGYTF. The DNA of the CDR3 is TGTGCCAGCAGTGAAATGAGGAACTATGGCTACACCTTC.

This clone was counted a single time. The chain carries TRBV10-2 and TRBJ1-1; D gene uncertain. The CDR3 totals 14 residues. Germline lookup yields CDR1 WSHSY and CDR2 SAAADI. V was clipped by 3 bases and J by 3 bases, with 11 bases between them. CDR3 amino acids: CASSDGNGDTEAFF. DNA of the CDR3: TGCGCCAGCAGTGACGGGAACGGAGACACTGAAGCTTTCTTT.

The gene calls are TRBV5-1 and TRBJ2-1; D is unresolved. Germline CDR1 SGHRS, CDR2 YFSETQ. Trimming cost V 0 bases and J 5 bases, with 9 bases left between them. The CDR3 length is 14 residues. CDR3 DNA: TGCGCCAGCAGCTTGGTGCCTCCCGACAATGAGCAGTTCTTC. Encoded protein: CASSLVPPDNEQFF.

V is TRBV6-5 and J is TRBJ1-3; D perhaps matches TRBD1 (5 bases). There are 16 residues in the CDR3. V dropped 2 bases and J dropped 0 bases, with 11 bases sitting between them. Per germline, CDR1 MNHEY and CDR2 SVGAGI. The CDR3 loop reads CASSYNPGLSGNTIYF. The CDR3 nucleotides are TGTGCCAGCAGTTACAACCCAGGGCTCTCTGGAAACACCATATATTTT.

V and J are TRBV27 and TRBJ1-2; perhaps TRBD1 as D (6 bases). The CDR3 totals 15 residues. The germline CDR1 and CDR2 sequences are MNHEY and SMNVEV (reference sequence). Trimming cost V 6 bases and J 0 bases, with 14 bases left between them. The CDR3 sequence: CASRATGRANYGYTF. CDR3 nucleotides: TGTGCCAGCAGGGCAACAGGGAGGGCTAACTATGGCTACACCTTC.

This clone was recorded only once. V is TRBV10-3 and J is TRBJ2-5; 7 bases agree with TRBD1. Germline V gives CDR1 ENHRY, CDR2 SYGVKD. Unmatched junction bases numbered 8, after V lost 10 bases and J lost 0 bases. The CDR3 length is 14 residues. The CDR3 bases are TGTGCCACCCTTGGACAGGATCACCAAGAGACCCAGTACTTC. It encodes CATLGQDHQETQYF.